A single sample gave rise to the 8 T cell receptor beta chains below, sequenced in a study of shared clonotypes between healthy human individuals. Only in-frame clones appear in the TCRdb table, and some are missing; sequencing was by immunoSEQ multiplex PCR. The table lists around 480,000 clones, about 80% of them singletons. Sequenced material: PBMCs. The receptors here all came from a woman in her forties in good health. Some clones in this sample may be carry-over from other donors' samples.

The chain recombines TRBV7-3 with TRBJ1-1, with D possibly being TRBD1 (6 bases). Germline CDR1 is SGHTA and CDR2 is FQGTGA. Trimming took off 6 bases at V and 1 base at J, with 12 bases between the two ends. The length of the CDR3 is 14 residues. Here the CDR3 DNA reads TGTGCCAGCAGTAAGGGGGGTGGGAACACTGAAGCTTTCTTT. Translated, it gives CASSKGGGNTEAFF.

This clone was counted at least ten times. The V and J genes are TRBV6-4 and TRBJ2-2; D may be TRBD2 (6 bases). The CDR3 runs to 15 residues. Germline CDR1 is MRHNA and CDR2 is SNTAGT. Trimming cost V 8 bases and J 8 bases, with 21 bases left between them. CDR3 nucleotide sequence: TGTGCCAGCGGGGACTCTGACACACCCTCGGGGGAGCTGTTTTTT. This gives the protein CASGDSDTPSGELFF.

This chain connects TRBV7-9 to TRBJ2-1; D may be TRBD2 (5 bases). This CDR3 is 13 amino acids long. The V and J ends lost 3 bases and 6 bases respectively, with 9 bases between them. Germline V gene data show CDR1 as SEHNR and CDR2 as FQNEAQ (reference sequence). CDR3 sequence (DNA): TGTGCCAGCAGCTTTGGCGGGCGCAATGAGCAGTTCTTC. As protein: CASSFGGRNEQFF.

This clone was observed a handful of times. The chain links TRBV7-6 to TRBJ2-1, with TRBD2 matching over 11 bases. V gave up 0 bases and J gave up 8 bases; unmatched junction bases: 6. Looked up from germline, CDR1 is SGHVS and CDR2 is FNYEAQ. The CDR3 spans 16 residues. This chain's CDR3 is CASSLAASGRFDEQFF. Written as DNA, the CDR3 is TGTGCCAGCAGCTTAGCCGCTAGCGGGAGGTTCGATGAGCAGTTCTTC.

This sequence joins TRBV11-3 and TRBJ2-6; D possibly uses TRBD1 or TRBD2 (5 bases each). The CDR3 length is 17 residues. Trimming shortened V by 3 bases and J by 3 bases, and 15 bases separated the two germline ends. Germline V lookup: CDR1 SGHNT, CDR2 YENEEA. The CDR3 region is CASSLGPDHGGANVLTF. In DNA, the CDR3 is TGTGCCAGCAGCTTGGGACCCGATCACGGTGGGGCCAACGTCCTGACTTTC.

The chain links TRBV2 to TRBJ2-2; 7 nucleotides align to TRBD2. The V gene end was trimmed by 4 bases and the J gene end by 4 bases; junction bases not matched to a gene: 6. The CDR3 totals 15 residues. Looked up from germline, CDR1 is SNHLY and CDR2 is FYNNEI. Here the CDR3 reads CASSVEGGTTGELFF. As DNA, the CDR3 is TGTGCCAGCAGTGTCGAGGGAGGGACCACCGGGGAGCTGTTTTTT.

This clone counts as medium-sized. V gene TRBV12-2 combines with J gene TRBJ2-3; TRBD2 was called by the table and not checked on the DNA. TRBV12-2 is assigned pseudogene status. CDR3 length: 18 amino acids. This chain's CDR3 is CASRQHDSPSGDTDTQYF. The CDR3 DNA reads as TGTGCAAGTCGCCAACACGATAGCCCTAGCGGGGACACAGATACGCAGTATTTT.

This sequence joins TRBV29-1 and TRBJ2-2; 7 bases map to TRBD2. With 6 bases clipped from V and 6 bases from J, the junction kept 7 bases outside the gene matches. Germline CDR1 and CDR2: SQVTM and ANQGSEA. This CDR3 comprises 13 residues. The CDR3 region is CSVSGTGAGELFF. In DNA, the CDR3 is TGCAGCGTCAGCGGGACGGGGGCCGGGGAGCTGTTTTTT.